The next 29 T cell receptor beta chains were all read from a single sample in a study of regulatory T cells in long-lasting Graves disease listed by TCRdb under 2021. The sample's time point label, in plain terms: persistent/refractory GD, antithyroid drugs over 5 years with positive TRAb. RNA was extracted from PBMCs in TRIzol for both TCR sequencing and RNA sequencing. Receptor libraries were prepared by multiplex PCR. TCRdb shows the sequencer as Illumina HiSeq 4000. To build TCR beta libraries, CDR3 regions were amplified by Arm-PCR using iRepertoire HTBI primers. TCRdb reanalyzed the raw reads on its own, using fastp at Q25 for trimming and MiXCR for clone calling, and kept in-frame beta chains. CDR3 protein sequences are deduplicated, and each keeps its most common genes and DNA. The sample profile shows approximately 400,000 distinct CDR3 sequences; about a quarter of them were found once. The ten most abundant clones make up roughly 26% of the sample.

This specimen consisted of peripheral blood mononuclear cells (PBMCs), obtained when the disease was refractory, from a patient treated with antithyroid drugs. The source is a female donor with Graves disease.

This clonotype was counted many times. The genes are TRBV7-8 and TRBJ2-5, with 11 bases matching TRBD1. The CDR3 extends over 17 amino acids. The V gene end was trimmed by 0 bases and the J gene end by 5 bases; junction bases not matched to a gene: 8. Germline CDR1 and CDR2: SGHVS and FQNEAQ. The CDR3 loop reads CASSLARWRDRGETQYF. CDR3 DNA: TGTGCCAGCAGCTTAGCACGGTGGAGGGACAGGGGGGAGACCCAGTACTTC.

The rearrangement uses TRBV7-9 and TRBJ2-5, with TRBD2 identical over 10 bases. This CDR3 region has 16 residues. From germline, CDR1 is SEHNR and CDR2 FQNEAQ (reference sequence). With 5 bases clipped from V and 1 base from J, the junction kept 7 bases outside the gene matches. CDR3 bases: TGTGCCAGCAGCCCCCCACTAGCGGGGCCCCAAGAGACCCAGTACTTC. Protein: CASSPPLAGPQETQYF.

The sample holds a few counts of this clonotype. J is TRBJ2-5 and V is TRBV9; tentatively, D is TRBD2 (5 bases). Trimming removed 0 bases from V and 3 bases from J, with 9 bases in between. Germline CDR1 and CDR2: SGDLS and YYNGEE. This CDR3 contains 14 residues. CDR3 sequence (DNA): TGTGCCAGCAGCGTAGAGGAAGCGGAAGAGACCCAGTACTTC. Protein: CASSVEEAEETQYF.

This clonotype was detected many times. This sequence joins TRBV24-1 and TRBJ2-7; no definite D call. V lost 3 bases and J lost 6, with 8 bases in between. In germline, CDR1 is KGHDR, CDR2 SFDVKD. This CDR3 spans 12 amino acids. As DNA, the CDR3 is TGTGCCACCAGTGATATGTCTTCCGAGCAGTACTTC. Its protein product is CATSDMSSEQYF.

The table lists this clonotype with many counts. The CDR3 reads CASSDRGNYGYTF. The DNA of the CDR3 is TGTGCCAGCAGTGATCGGGGCAACTATGGCTACACCTTC. The chain couples TRBV2 to TRBJ1-2; possible D gene TRBD1, 5 bases. V was trimmed by 3 bases and J by 2 bases, leaving 7 bases between them. CDR3 size: 13 residues. Germline V gives CDR1 SNHLY, CDR2 FYNNEI.

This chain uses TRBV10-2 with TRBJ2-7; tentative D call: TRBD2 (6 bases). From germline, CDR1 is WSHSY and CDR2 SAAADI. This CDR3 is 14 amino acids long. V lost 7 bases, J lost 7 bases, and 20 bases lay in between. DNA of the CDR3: TGCGCCAGCAAGGCGGAGGGTTATGTGGTTGAGCAGTACTTC. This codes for CASKAEGYVVEQYF.

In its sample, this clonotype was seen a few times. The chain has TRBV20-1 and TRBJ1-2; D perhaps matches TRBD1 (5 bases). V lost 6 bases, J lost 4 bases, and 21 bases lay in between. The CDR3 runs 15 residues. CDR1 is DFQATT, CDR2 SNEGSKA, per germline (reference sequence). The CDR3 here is CSAPGTLTSGYGYTF. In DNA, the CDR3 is TGCAGTGCCCCCGGGACGCTCACCTCGGGCTATGGCTACACCTTC.

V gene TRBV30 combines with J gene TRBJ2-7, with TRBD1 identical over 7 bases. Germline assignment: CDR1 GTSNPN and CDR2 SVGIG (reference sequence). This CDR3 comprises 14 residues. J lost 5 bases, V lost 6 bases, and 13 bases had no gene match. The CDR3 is CACYPTGEYDEQYF. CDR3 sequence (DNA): TGTGCCTGTTACCCAACAGGGGAATACGACGAGCAGTACTTC. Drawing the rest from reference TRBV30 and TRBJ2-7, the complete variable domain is SQTIHQWPATLVQPVGSPLSLECTVEGTSNPNLYWYRQAAGRGLQLLFYSVGIGQISSEVPQNLSASRPQDRQFILSSKKLLLSDSGFYLCACYPTGEYDEQYFGPGTRLTVT.

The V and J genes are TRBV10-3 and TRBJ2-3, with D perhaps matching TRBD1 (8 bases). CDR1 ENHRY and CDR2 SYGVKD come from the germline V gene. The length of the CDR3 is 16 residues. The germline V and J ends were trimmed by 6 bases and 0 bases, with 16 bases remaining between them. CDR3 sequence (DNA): TGTGCCATCAGCTATACAGGGGGGGCTAGCACAGATACGCAGTATTTT. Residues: CAISYTGGASTDTQYF.

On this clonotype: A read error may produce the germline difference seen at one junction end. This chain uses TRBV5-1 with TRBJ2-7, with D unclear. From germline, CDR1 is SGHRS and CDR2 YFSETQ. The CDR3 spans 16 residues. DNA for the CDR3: TGCGCCAGCAGCTTTGGTCCGAGATCCGGAAACAACGAGCATTACTTC. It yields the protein CASSFGPRSGNNEHYF. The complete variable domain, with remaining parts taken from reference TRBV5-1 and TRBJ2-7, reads KAGVTQTPRYLIKTRGQQVTLSCSPISGHRSVSWYQQTPGQGLQFLFEYFSETQRNKGNFPGRFSGRQFSNSRSEMNVSTLELGDSALYLCASSFGPRSGNNEHYFGPGTRLTVT.

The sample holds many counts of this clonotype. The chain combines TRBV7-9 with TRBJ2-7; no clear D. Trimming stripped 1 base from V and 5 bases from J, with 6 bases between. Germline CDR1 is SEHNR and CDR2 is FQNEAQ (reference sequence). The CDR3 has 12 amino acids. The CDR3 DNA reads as TGTGCCAGCAGCTTAGAGTCGGACGAGCAGTACTTC. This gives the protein CASSLESDEQYF.

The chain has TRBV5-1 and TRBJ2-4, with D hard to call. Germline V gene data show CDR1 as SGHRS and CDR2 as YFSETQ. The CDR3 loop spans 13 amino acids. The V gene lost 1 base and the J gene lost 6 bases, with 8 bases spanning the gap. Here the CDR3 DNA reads TGCGCCAGCAGCTTGATTGGTTCAAACATTCAGTACTTC. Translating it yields CASSLIGSNIQYF. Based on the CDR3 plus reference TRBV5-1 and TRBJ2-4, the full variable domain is KAGVTQTPRYLIKTRGQQVTLSCSPISGHRSVSWYQQTPGQGLQFLFEYFSETQRNKGNFPGRFSGRQFSNSRSEMNVSTLELGDSALYLCASSLIGSNIQYFGAGTRLSVL.

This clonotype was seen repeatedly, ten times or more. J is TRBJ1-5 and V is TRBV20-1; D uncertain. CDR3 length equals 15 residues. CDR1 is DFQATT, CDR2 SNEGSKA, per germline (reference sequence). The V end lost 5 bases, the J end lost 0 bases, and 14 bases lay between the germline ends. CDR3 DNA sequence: TGCAGTGCTTCCCCCCTGGGTGATAGCAATCAGCCCCAGCATTTT. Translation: CSASPLGDSNQPQHF.

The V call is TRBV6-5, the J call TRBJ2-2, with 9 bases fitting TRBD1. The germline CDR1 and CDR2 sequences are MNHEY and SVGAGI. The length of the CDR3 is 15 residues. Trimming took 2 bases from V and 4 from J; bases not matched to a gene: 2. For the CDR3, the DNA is TGTGCCAGCAGTTACGGGACAGGGAGCACCGGGGAGCTGTTTTTT. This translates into CASSYGTGSTGELFF.

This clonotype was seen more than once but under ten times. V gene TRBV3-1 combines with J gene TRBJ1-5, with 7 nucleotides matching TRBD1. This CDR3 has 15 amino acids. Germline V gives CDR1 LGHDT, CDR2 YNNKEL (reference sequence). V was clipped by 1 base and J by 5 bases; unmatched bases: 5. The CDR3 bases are TGTGCCAGCAGCCAAGCGGCAGGGGGGTATCAGCCCCAGCATTTT. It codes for CASSQAAGGYQPQHF. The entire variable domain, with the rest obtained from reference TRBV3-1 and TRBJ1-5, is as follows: DTAVSQTPKYLVTQMGNDKSIKCEQNLGHDTMYWYKQDSKKFLKIMFSYNNKELIINETVPNRFSPKSPDKAHLNLHINSLELGDSAVYFCASSQAAGGYQPQHFGDGTRLSIL.

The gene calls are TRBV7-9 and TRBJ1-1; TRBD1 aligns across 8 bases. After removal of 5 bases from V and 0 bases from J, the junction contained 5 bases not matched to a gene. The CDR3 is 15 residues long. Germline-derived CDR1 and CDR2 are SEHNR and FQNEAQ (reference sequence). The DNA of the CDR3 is TGTGCCAGCAGCATAGGACAGGGAATGAACACTGAAGCTTTCTTT. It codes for CASSIGQGMNTEAFF.

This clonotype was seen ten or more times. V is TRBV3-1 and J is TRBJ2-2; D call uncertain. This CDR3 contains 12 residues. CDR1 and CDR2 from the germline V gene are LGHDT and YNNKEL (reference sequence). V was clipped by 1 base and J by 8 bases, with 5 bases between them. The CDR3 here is CASSQVTGELFF. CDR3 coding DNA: TGTGCCAGCAGCCAAGTTACAGGGGAGCTGTTTTTT.

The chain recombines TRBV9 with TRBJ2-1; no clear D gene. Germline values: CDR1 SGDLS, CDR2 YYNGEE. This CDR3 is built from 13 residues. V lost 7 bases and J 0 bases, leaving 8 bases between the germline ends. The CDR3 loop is CASQRSSYNEQFF. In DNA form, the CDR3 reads TGTGCCAGCCAGAGGAGCTCCTACAATGAGCAGTTCTTC.

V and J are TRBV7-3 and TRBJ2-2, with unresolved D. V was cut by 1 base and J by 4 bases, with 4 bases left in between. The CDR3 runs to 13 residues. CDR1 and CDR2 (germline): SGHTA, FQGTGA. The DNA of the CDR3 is TGTGCCAGCAGCTTAAAAATCACCGGGGAGCTGTTTTTT. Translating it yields CASSLKITGELFF.

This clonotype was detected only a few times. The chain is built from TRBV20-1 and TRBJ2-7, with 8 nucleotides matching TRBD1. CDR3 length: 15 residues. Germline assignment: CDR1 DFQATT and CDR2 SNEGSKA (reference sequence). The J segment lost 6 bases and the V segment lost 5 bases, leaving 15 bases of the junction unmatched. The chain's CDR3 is CSADGRDRTTGEQYF. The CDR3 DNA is TGCAGTGCTGACGGCAGGGACAGGACTACGGGCGAGCAGTACTTC.

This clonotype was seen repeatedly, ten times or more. CDR3 nucleotides: TGTGCCAGCAGTTACGGTCAGCTCCGTCTCTCACCCCTCCACTTT. Translated: CASSYGQLRLSPLHF. V gene TRBV6-5 combines with J gene TRBJ1-6; no clear D gene. The CDR3 spans 15 residues. V dropped 2 bases and J dropped 10 bases, with 15 bases sitting between them. Germline CDR1 is MNHEY and CDR2 is SVGAGI.

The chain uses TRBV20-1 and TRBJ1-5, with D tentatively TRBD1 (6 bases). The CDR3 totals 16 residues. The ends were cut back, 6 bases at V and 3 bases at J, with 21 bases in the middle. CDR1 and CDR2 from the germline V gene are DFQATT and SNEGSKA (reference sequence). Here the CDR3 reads CSAVKPGQLNNQPQHF. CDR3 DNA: TGCAGTGCAGTGAAACCTGGACAGTTAAACAATCAGCCCCAGCATTTT.

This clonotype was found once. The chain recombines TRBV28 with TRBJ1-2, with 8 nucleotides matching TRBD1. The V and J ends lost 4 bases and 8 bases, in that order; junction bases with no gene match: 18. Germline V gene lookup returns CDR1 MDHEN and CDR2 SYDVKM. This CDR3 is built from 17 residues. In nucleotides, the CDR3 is TGTGCCAGCAGTTACCTCTGGAGGAGGGACAGGCCTGCGGGCTACACCTTC. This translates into CASSYLWRRDRPAGYTF.

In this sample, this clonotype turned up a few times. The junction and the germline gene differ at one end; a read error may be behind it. The CDR3 spells CASSRTRGAPLSF. CDR3 nucleotides: TGTGCCAGCAGTCGGACTAGAGGGGCCCCTCTGAGTTTC. V and J are TRBV28 and TRBJ2-7, with TRBD2 matching over 7 bases. Per the germline V gene, CDR1 is MDHEN and CDR2 is SYDVKM. The CDR3 is 13 residues long.

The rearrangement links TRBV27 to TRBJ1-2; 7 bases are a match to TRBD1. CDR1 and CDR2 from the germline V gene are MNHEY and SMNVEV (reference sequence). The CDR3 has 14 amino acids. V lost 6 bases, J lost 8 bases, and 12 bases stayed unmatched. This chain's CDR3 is CASRLRQGGYGYTF. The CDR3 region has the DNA TGTGCCAGCAGACTTAGACAGGGCGGGTACGGCTACACCTTC.

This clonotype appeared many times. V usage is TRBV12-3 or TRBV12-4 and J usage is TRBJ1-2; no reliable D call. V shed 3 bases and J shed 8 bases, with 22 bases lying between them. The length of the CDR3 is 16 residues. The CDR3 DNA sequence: TGTGCCAGCAGTTTGGTGGGCAGACCCGAAGTGAAAGGCTACACCTTC. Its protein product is CASSLVGRPEVKGYTF.

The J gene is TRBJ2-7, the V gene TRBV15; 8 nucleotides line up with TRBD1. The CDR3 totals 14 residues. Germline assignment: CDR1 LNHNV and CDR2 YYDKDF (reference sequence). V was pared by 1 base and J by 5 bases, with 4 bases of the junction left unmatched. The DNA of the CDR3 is TGTGCCACCAGCAGAGGGACAGGGAGGAACGAGCAGTACTTC. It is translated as CATSRGTGRNEQYF. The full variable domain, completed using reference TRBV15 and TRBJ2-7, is DAMVIQNPRYQVTQFGKPVTLSCSQTLNHNVMYWYQQKSSQAPKLLFHYYDKDFNNEADTPDNFQSRRPNTSFCFLDIRSPGLGDTAMYLCATSRGTGRNEQYFGPGTRLTVT.

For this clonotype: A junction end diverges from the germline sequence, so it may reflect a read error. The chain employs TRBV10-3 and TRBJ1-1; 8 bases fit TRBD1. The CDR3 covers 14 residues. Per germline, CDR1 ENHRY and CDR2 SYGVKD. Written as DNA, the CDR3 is TGTGCCATCAGGAGAACAGGGGGGGGCACTGAGGCTTTCTTT. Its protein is CAIRRTGGGTEAFF.

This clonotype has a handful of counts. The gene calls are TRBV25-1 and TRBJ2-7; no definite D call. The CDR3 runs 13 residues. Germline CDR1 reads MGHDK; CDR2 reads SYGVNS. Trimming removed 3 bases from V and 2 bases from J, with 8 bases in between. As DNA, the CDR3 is TGTGCCAGCAGTGACCGAGACACCTACGAGCAGTACTTC. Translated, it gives CASSDRDTYEQYF.